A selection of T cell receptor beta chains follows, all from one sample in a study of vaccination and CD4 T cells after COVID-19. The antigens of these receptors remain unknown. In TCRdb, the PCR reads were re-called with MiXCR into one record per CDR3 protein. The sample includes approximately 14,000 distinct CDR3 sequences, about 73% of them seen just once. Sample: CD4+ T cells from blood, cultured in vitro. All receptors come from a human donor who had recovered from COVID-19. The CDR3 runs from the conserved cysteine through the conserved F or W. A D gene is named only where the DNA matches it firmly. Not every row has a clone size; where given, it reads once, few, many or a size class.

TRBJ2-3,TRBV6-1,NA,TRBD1,TGTGCCAGCAGAGGGACAGGAGATACGCAGTATTTT,CASRGTGDTQYF
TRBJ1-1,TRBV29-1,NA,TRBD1,TGCAGCGTTGAGAGGGGGCGCGGAGCTTTCTTT,CSVERGRGAFF
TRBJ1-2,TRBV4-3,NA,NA,TGCGCCAGCAGCCAAGATCTATATTTCGGTGGCTACACCTTC,CASSQDLYFGGYTF
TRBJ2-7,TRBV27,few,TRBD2,TGTGCCAGCCGATCCGGGACTATACCCTACGAGCAGTACTTC,CASRSGTIPYEQYF
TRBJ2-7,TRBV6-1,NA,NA,TGTGCCAGCAGTAATACAATAGGGTCCGGGAGCACCTACGAGCAGTACTTC,CASSNTIGSGSTYEQYF
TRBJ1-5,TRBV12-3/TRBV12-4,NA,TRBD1,TGTGCCAGCAGTCCGAGGACAGGGGGAGACAATCAGCCCCAGCATTTT,CASSPRTGGDNQPQHF
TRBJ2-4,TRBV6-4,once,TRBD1,TGTGCCAGCAGTCCGGACAGGGGAGCCAAAAACATTCAGTACTTC,CASSPDRGAKNIQYF
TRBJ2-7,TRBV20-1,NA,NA,TGCAGTGCTGGCCGTTACAGAGGCTCCTACGAGCAGTACTTC,CSAGRYRGSYEQYF
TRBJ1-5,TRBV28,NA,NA,TGTGCCAGCAAGCTAAATAGCAATCAGCCCCAGCATTTT,CASKLNSNQPQHF
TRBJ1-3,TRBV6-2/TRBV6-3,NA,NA,TGTGCCAGCAGTTACTCGACAGGACCTGGAAACACCATATATTTT,CASSYSTGPGNTIYF
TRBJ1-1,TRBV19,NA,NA,TGTGCCAGTAGTAGCAGTCCGAGATTAAACACTGAAGCTTTCTTT,CASSSSPRLNTEAFF
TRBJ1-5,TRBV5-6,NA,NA,TGTGCCAGCAGCTTTTCTCCGGTTTCCAGCAATCAGCCCCAGCATTTT,CASSFSPVSSNQPQHF
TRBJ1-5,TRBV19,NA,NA,TGTGCCAGTAGTATTGGAGGGAATCAGCCCCAGCATTTT,CASSIGGNQPQHF
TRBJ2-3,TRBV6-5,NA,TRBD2,TGTGCCAGCAGTTACGGGGGACTAGCGGGGACAGATACGCAGTATTTT,CASSYGGLAGTDTQYF
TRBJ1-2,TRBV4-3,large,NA,TGCGCCAGCAGCCAAGTGGTAGGCATTTATGGCTACACCTTC,CASSQVVGIYGYTF
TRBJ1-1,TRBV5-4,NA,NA,TGTGCCAGCAGCCGAGGTGGGGGGCCGCTAGGCACTGAAGCTTTCTTT,CASSRGGGPLGTEAFF
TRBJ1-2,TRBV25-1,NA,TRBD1,TGTGCCAGCAGGACAGGGGGGCACTATGGCTACACCTTC,CASRTGGHYGYTF
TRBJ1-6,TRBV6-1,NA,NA,TGTGCCAGTAGGCCCAGCAGCTCCTATAATTCACCCCTCCACTTT,CASRPSSSYNSPLHF
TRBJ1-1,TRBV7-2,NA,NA,TGTGCCAGCAGCTTAGCGCAGCTAGACCCCCGGGAAGCTTTCTTT,CASSLAQLDPREAFF
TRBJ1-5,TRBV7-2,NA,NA,TGTGCCAGCAGCTTAGACGTGGATACCCAGCATTTT,CASSLDVDTQHF
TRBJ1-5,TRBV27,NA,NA,TGTGCCAGCAGTTTGGTGGGGACACGGGGCAATCAGCCCCAGCATTTT,CASSLVGTRGNQPQHF
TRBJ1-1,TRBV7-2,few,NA,TGTGCCAGCAGCTTAGAATTCTCGGCCCCCGGGGGAGCTTTCTTT,CASSLEFSAPGGAFF
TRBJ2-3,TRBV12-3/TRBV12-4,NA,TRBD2,TGTGCCAGCAGTTTCCTAGCGGGAGTCGGGGTAGATACGCAGTATTTT,CASSFLAGVGVDTQYF
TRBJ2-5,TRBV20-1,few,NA,TGCAGTGCTAGAGGGGGCGGAAGCCAAGAGACCCAGTACTTC,CSARGGGSQETQYF
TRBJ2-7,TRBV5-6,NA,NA,TGTGCCAGCAGCTTACACCCCAGGGGACCCGAGTCAGTCCCCTACGAGCAGTACTTC,CASSLHPRGPESVPYEQYF
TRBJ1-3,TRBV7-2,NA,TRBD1,TGTGCCAGCAGCCTTGGACAGGGGGCGCACGGAAACACCATATATTTT,CASSLGQGAHGNTIYF
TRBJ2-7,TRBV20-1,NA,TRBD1,TGCAGTGCTAGAGATTCCGGGACAGGGGTACCCGAGCAGTACTTC,CSARDSGTGVPEQYF
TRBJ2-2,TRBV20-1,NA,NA,TGCAGAGGGTTCGCGAACACCGGGGAGCTGTTTTTT,CRGFANTGELFF
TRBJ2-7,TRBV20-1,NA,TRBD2,TGCAGTGCTCCCGGTAGACTAGCGGGGGGATCCTCCTACGAGCAGTACTTC,CSAPGRLAGGSSYEQYF
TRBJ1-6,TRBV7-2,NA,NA,TGTGCCAGCAGCTTAGCAGCGGTATATAATTCACCCCTCCACTTT,CASSLAAVYNSPLHF
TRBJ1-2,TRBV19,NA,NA,TGTGCCAGTAGACGGACAGAGAACTATGGCTACACCTTC,CASRRTENYGYTF
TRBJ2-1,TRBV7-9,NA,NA,TGTGCCAGCAGCCTGGACAGCCTATCCTACAATGAGCAGTTCTTC,CASSLDSLSYNEQFF
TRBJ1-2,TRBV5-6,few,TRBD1,TGTGCCAGCAGAAACAGGGGGCGGAACTATGGCTACACCTTC,CASRNRGRNYGYTF
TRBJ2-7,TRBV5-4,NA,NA,TGTGCCAGCAGCCCGGCCCCGGGACAAGGGGATTACGAGCAGTACTTC,CASSPAPGQGDYEQYF
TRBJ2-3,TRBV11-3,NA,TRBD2,TGTGCCAGCAGCTTAGGGGCTAGCGGGGCGAGCACAGATACGCAGTATTTT,CASSLGASGASTDTQYF
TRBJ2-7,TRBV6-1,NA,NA,TGTGCCAGCACCCTCGAAGGGGGCGGCGGGGGCTACGAGCAGTACTTC,CASTLEGGGGGYEQYF
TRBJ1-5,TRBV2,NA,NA,TGTGCCAGCAGTGAAGAGGCCCGTGCCCAGCATTTT,CASSEEARAQHF
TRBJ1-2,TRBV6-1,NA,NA,TGTGCCAGCAGTGAAAACGGGGGCTATGGCTACACCTTC,CASSENGGYGYTF
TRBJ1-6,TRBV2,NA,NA,TGTGCCAGCAGGGTCTCGAGCTCCTATAATTCACCCCTCCACTTT,CASRVSSSYNSPLHF
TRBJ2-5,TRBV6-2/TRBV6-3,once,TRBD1,TGTGCCAGCATTGCAGGGGGCGTGGAGACCCAGTACTTC,CASIAGGVETQYF
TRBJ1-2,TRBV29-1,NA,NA,TGCAGCGTTAGTTCGGGGGTCTATGGCTACACCTTC,CSVSSGVYGYTF
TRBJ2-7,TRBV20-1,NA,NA,TGCAGTGCTAGACCTGATTACGAGCAGTACTTC,CSARPDYEQYF
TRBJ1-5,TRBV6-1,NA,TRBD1,TGTGCCAGCAGATCACCGGGACAGGGGTTTTATCAGCCCCAGCATTTT,CASRSPGQGFYQPQHF